The clone carrying this T cell receptor (beta chain) was recorded at least ten times. TCRdb processed the RT-PCR reads anew with MiXCR; each CDR3 protein has one entry. Seen here are 150,000 to 200,000 distinct CDR3 sequences, nearly 25% observed once, and the top ten hold roughly 26%. This sample was included in a study of patients and donors after allogeneic stem cell transplantation. Trimming removed 2 bases at V and 2 bases at J, with 10 bases between. The CDR3 has 15 residues. The sequencing input was blood, either unsorted or a sorted T cell fraction (not recorded which). This chain joins TRBV12-3 or TRBV12-4 and TRBJ1-5; D is possibly TRBD1 (6 bases). This sequence originates from a human donor who was either an allogeneic HSCT recipient or a stem cell or donor lymphocyte infusion donor (not recorded which). It is not recorded whose cells these are; they may come from a transplant donor. The CDR3 loop is CASSLWAGGNQPQHF. CDR3 nucleotides: TGTGCCAGCAGTTTATGGGCAGGGGGCAATCAGCCCCAGCATTTT.